These 7 T cell receptor beta chains were all obtained from the same sample, sequenced in a study of human T cells and chemical hapten exposure. Time point noted: patch test 1, 2 weeks after DPC sensitization. Treatment noted: therapeutic diphenylcyclopropenone sensitization with weekly scalp DPC. One entry per CDR3 protein, called by TCRdb with MiXCR from the RACE reads. The repertoire holds fewer than 200,000 distinct CDR3 sequences, with 20% to 25% as singletons. The sample consisted of whole blood, taken in connection with sensitization to the hapten diphenylcyclopropenone (DPC). All receptors derive from a woman aged 50 to 65 with alopecia areata. Some clones in this sample may be carry-over from other donors' samples.

The chain joins TRBV21-1 to TRBJ2-4; no check of the table's D call, TRBD1, against the DNA was made. TRBV21-1 is marked as a pseudogene. This CDR3 spans 13 amino acids. The CDR3 bases are TGTGCCAGCAGGGGGACGGATGAAAACATTCAGTACTTC. It encodes CASRGTDENIQYF.

The chain uses TRBV14 and TRBJ2-1, with 10 bases fitting TRBD2. V shed 2 bases and J 6 bases; nucleotides not matched to a gene: 4. CDR3 length equals 15 residues. Germline assignment: CDR1 SGHDN and CDR2 FVKESK. The CDR3 loop is CASSQSVAGGNEQFF. The CDR3 DNA is TGTGCCAGCAGCCAATCGGTAGCGGGAGGCAATGAGCAGTTCTTC. Based on the CDR3 plus reference TRBV14 and TRBJ2-1, the full variable domain is EAGVTQFPSHSVIEKGQTVTLRCDPISGHDNLYWYRRVMGKEIKFLLHFVKESKQDESGMPNNRFLAERTGGTYSTLKVQPAELEDSGVYFCASSQSVAGGNEQFFGPGTRLTVL.

This clonotype showed up just a few times. The chain combines TRBV5-5 with TRBJ1-2, with TRBD1 identical over 7 bases. Trimming removed 4 bases from V and 8 bases from J; junction bases left unmatched: 14. CDR3 length equals 15 residues. Germline V lookup: CDR1 SGHKS, CDR2 YYEKEE (reference sequence). CDR3 region: CASSPYQGGVGGYTF. Here the CDR3 DNA reads TGTGCCAGCAGCCCCTATCAGGGGGGGGTTGGCGGCTACACCTTC.

This clonotype occurred a few times. The chain joins TRBV15 to TRBJ1-1, with 8 bases matching TRBD1. The CDR3 sequence is 16 residues long. Germline CDR1 is LNHNV and CDR2 is YYDKDF (reference sequence). The ends lost 1 base at V and 1 base at J; junction bases unmatched: 5. The CDR3 here is CATSRVSGTGNTEAFF. CDR3 sequence (DNA): TGTGCCACCAGCAGAGTTTCCGGGACAGGGAACACTGAAGCTTTCTTT.

This clonotype was detected a few times. The gene calls are TRBV6-6 and TRBJ1-1; 7 bases match TRBD1. The CDR3 has 16 amino acids. The V and J ends lost 6 bases and 4 bases, in that order; junction bases with no gene match: 14. The germline V gene has CDR1 MNHNY and CDR2 SVGAGI (reference sequence). The CDR3 bases are TGTGCCAGCAGCTTATACCGCCTTGACAGGGCCACTGAAGCTTTCTTT. This translates into CASSLYRLDRATEAFF.

This clonotype was counted only a few times. J is TRBJ1-1 and V is TRBV10-3; 11 positions match TRBD1. The V gene end was trimmed by 11 bases and the J gene end by 6 bases; junction bases not matched to a gene: 8. The germline V gene encodes CDR1 ENHRY and CDR2 SYGVKD. This CDR3 is 13 amino acids long. The CDR3 loop is CAVRDRGTAEAFF. For the CDR3, the DNA is TGTGCCGTCCGGGACAGGGGGACCGCTGAAGCTTTCTTT.

The V gene is TRBV27, the J gene TRBJ1-1; D is possibly TRBD1 (6 bases). CDR3 length equals 14 residues. Trimming took off 4 bases at V and 4 bases at J, with 13 bases between the two ends. From germline, CDR1 is MNHEY and CDR2 SMNVEV (reference sequence). The CDR3 sequence is CASSWRTDLTEAFF. The CDR3 DNA reads as TGTGCCAGCAGTTGGAGGACAGACCTCACTGAAGCTTTCTTT.